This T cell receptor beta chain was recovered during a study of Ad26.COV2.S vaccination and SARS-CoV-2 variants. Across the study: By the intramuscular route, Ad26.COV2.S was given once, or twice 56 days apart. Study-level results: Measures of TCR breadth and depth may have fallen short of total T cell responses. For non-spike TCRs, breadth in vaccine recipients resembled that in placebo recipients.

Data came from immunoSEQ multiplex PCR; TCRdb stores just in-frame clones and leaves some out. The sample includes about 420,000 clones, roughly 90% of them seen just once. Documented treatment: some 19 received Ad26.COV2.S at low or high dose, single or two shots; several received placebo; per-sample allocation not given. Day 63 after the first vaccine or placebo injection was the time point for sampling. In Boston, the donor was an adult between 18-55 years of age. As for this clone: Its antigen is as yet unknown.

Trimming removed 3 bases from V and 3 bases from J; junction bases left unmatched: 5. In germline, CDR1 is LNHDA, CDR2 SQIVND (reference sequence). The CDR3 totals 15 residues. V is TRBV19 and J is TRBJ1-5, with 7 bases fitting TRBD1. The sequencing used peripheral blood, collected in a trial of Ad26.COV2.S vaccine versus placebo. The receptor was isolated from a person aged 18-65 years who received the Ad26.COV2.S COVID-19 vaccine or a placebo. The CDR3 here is CASSIVGQSNQPQHF. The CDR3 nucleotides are TGTGCCAGTAGTATCGTGGGACAGTCCAATCAGCCCCAGCATTTT. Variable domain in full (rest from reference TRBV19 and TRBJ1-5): DGGITQSPKYLFRKEGQNVTLSCEQNLNHDAMYWYRQDPGQGLRLIYYSQIVNDFQKGDIAEGYSVSREKKESFPLTVTSAQKNPTAFYLCASSIVGQSNQPQHFGDGTRLSIL.